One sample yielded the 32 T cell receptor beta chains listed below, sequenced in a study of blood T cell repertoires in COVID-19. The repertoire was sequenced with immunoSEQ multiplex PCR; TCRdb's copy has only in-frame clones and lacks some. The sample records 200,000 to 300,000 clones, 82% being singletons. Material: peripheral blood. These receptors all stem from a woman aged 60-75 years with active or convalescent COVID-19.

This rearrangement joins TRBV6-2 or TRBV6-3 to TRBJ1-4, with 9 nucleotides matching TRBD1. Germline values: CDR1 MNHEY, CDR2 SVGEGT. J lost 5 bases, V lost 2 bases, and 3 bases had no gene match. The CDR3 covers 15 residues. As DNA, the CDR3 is TGTGCCAGCAGTTACGATGGACAGGGGAATGAAAAACTGTTTTTT. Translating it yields CASSYDGQGNEKLFF.

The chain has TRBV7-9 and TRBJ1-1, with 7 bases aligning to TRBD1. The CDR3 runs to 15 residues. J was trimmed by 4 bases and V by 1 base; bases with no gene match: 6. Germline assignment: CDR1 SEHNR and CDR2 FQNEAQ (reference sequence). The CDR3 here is CASSLVGGVGTEAFF. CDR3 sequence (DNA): TGTGCCAGCAGCTTAGTAGGGGGCGTGGGCACTGAAGCTTTCTTT.

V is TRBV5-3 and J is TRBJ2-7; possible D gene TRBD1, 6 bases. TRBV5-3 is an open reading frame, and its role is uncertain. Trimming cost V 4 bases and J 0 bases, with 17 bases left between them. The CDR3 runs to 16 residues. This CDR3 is CARSRLTGPPSYEQYF. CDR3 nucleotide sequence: TGTGCCAGAAGCAGATTAACAGGGCCTCCCTCCTACGAGCAGTACTTC.

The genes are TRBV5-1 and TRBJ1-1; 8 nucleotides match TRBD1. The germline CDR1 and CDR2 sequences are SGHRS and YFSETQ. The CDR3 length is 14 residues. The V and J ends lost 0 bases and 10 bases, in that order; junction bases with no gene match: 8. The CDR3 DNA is TGCGCCAGCAGCTTGGCCGGACAGGGTTCTTCAGCTTTCTTT. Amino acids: CASSLAGQGSSAFF.

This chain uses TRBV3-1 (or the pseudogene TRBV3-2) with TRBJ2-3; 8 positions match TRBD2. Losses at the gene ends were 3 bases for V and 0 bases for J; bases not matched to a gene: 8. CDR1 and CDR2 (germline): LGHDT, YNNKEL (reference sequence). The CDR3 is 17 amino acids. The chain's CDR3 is CASSHWGSGGSTDTQYF. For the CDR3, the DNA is TGTGCCAGCAGCCATTGGGGCAGCGGGGGTAGCACAGATACGCAGTATTTT.

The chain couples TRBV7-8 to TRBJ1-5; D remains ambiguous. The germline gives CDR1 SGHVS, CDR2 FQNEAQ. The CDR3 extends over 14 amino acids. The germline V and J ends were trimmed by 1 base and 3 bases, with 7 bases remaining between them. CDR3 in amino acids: CASSLVQYNQPQHF. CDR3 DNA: TGTGCCAGCAGCTTAGTACAGTACAATCAGCCCCAGCATTTT.

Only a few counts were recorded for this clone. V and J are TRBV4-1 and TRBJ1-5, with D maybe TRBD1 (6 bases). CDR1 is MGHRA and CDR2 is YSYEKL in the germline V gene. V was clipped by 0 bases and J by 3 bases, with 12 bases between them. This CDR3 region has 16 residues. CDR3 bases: TGCGCCAGCAGCCAAGAATGGACAGCTCTCAATCAGCCCCAGCATTTT. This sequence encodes CASSQEWTALNQPQHF.

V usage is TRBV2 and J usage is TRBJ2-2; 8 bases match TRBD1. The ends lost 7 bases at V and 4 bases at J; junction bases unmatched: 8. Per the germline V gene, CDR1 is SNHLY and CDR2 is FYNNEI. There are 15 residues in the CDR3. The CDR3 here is CASIPNRGSTGELFF. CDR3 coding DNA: TGTGCCAGCATCCCAAACAGGGGGAGCACCGGGGAGCTGTTTTTT.

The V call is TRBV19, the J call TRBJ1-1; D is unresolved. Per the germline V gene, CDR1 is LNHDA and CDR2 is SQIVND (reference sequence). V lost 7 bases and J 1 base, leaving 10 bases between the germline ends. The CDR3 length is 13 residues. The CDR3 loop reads CASKIQSNTEAFF. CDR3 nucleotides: TGTGCCAGTAAGATACAGTCGAACACTGAAGCTTTCTTT.

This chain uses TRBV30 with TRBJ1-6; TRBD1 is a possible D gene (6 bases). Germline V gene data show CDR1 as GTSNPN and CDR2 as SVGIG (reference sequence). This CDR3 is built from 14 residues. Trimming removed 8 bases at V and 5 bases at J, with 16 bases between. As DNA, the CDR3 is TGTGCCAAGAGGGGGGGTGGGGATAATTCACCCCTCCACTTT. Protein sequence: CAKRGGGDNSPLHF. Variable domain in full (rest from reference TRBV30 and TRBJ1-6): SQTIHQWPATLVQPVGSPLSLECTVEGTSNPNLYWYRQAAGRGLQLLFYSVGIGQISSEVPQNLSASRPQDRQFILSSKKLLLSDSGFYLCAKRGGGDNSPLHFGNGTRLTVT.

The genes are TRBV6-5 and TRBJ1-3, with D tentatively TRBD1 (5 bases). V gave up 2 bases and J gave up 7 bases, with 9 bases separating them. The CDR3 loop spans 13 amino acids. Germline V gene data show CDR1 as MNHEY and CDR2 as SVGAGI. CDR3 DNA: TGTGCCAGCAGTTACGGGGCCCGGAACACCATATATTTT. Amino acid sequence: CASSYGARNTIYF.

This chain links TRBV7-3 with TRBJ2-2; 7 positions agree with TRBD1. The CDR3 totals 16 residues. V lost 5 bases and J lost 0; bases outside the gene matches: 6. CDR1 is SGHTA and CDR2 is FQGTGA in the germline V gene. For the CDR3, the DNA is TGTGCCAGCAGCCCCACCGGGACAGCGAACACCGGGGAGCTGTTTTTT. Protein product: CASSPTGTANTGELFF. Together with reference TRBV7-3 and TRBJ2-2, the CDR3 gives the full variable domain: GAGVSQTPSNKVTEKGKYVELRCDPISGHTALYWYRQSLGQGPEFLIYFQGTGAADDSGLPNDRFFAVRPEGSVSTLKIQRTERGDSAVYLCASSPTGTANTGELFFGEGSRLTVL.

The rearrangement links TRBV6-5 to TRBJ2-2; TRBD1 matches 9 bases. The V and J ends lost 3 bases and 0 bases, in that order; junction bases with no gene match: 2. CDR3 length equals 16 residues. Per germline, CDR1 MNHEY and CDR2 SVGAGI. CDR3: CASSYRQGANTGELFF. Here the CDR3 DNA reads TGTGCCAGCAGTTATCGACAGGGGGCGAACACCGGGGAGCTGTTTTTT.

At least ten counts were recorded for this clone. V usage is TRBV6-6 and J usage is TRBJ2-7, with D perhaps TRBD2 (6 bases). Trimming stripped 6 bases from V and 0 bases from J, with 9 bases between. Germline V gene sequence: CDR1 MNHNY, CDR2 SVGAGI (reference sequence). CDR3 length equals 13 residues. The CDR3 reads CASSRERSYEQYF. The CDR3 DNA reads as TGTGCCAGCAGCCGGGAGCGCTCCTACGAGCAGTACTTC.

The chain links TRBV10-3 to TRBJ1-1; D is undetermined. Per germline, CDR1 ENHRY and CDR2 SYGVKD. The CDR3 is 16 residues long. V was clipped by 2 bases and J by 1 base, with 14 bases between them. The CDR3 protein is CAISEGLALRNTEAFF. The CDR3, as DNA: TGTGCCATCAGTGAGGGACTCGCACTAAGGAACACTGAAGCTTTCTTT.

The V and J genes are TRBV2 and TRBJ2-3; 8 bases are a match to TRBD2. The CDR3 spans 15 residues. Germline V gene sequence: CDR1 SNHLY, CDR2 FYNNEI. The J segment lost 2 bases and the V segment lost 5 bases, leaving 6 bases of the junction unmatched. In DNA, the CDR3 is TGTGCCAGCAGTTTAGCGGGGACCTCCACAGATACGCAGTATTTT. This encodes CASSLAGTSTDTQYF.

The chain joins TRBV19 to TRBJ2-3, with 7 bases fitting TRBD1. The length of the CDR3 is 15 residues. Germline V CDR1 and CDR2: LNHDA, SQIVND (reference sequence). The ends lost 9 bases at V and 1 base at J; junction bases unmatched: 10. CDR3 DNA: TGTGCCAGCACAAACAGGGGATGGGGCACAGATACGCAGTATTTT. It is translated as CASTNRGWGTDTQYF.

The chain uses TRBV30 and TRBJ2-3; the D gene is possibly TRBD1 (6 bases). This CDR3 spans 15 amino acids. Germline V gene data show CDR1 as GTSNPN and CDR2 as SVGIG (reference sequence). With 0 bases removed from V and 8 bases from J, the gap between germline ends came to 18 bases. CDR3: CAWSVRGGWEGTQYF. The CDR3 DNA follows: TGTGCCTGGAGTGTACGTGGGGGCTGGGAAGGTACGCAGTATTTT.

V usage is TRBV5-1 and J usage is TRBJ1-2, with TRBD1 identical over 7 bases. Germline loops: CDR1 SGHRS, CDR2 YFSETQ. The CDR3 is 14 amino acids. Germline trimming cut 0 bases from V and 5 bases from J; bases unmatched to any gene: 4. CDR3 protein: CASSLVDREYGYTF. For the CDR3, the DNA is TGCGCCAGCAGCTTGGTAGACAGGGAGTATGGCTACACCTTC.

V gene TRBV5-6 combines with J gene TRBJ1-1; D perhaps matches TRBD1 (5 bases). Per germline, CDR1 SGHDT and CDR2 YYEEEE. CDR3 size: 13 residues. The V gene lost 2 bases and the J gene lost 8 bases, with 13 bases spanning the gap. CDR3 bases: TGTGCCAGCAGCTTTTGGTGGGCAGGGGAAGCTTTCTTT. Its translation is CASSFWWAGEAFF. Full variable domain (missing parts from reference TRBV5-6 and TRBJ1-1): DAGVTQSPTHLIKTRGQQVTLRCSPKSGHDTVSWYQQALGQGPQFIFQYYEEEERQRGNFPDRFSGHQFPNYSSELNVNALLLGDSALYLCASSFWWAGEAFFGQGTRLTVV.

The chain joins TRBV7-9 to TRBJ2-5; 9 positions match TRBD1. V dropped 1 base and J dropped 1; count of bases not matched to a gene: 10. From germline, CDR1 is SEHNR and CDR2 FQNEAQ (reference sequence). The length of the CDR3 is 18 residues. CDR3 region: CASSLGWTGDGGQETQYF. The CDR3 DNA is TGTGCCAGCAGCTTAGGTTGGACAGGGGACGGCGGCCAAGAGACCCAGTACTTC.

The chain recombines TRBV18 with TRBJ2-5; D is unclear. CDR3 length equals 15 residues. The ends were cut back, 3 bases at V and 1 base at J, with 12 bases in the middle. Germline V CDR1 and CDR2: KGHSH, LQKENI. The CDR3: CASSPLISLQETQYF. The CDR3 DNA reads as TGTGCCAGCTCACCCCTCATCAGTCTCCAAGAGACCCAGTACTTC.

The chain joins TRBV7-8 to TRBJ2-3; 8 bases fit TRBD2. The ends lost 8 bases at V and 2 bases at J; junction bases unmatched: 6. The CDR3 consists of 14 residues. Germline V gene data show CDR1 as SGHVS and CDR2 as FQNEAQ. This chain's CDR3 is CASRGGSITDTQYF. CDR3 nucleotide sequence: TGTGCCAGCCGGGGGGGTTCAATCACAGATACGCAGTATTTT.

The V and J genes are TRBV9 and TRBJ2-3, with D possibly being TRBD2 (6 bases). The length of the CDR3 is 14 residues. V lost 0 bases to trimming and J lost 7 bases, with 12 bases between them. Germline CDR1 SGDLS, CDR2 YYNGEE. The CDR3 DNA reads TGTGCCAGCAGCGTAGGGCGGGGAAGTCATACGCAGTATTTT. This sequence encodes CASSVGRGSHTQYF.

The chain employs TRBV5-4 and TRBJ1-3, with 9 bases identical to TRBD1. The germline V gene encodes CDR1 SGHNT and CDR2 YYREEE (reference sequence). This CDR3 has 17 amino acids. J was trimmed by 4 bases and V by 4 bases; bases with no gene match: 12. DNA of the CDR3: TGTGCCAGCAGCCACCGGGACAGGGCCCCCGGAGGAAACACCATATATTTT. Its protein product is CASSHRDRAPGGNTIYF.

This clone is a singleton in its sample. The CDR3 reads CASSEQGTGELFF. The CDR3 DNA reads as TGTGCCAGCAGTGAACAGGGCACCGGGGAGCTGTTTTTT. The rearrangement uses TRBV6-4 and TRBJ2-2, with D perhaps matching TRBD1 (6 bases). Trimming cost V 3 bases and J 4 bases, with 6 bases left between them. Germline lookup yields CDR1 MRHNA and CDR2 SNTAGT. The CDR3 loop spans 13 amino acids.

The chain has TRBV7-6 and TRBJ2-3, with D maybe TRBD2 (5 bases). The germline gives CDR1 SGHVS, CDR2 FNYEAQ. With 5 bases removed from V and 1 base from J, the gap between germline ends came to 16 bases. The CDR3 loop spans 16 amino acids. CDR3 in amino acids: CASSPDSIWGTDTQYF. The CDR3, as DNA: TGTGCCAGCAGCCCGGACTCGATTTGGGGCACAGATACGCAGTATTTT.

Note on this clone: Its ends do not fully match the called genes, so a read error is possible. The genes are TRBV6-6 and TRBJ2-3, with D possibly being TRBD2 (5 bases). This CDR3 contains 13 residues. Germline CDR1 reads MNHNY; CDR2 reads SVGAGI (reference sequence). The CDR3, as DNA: TGTGCCAGCAGTTCCCGGTCCAACCCCTCGAGGGATTTT. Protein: CASSSRSNPSRDF.

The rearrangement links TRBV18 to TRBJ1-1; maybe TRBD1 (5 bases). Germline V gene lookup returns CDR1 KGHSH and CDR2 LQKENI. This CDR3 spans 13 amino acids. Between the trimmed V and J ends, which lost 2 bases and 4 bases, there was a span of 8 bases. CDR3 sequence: CASSPAGGTEAFF. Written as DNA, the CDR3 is TGTGCCAGCTCACCAGCGGGGGGCACTGAAGCTTTCTTT.

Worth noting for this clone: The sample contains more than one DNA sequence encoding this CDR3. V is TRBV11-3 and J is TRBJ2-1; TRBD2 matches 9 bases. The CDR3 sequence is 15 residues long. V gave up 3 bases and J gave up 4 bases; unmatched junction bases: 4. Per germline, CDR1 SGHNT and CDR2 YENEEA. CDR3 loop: CASSLRGGRYNEQFF. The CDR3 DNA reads TGTGCCAGCAGCTTGCGGGGGGGTCGGTACAATGAGCAGTTCTTC.

DNA for the CDR3: TGTGCCAGCAGCTTCTGGAGGGACCAGACCCAGTACTTC. It specifies CASSFWRDQTQYF. This rearrangement joins TRBV7-3 to TRBJ2-5; tentative D call: TRBD2 (6 bases). The CDR3 is 13 residues long. From germline, CDR1 is SGHTA and CDR2 FQGTGA. Between the trimmed V and J ends, which lost 3 bases and 6 bases, there was a span of 11 bases.

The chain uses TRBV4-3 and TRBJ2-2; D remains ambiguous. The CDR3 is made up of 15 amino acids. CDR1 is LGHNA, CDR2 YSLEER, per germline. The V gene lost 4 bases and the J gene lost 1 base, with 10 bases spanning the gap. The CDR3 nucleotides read TGCGCCAGCAGCCCGAGGAACATGAACACCGGGGAGCTGTTTTTT. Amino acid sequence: CASSPRNMNTGELFF.